The present entry profiles one T cell receptor beta chain with its context. The data stem from a study of blood T cell repertoires in COVID-19. The germline CDR1 and CDR2 sequences are SQVTM and ANQGSEA. This CDR3 has 15 amino acids. With V trimmed by 1 base and J by 4 bases, 5 bases remained unmatched. Only in-frame clones appear in the TCRdb table, and some are missing; sequencing was by immunoSEQ multiplex PCR. The sample has some 240,000 clones; 75% to 90% are singletons. The material sequenced was peripheral blood. The TCR comes from a woman in her forties who had recovered from COVID-19. The chain employs TRBV29-1 and TRBJ2-2, with 8 bases fitting TRBD2. DNA of the CDR3: TGCAGCGTTGAAGGAATCGGGGGGGGCACCGGGGAGCTGTTTTTT. Translated, it gives CSVEGIGGGTGELFF.